A single sample is the source of the 21 T cell receptor beta chains below, sequenced in a study of neurological immune-mediated disorders (dated 2019 in TCRdb). This sample's time point label indicates: longitudinal time-point 3. Library preparation used 5' RACE. The sequencer was an Illumina HiSeq 2500. In TCRdb, the public reads were trimmed at Q25 with fastp and aligned with MiXCR, with productive beta chains retained. Rows with one shared CDR3 protein collapse into an entry with the most common genes and DNA. The sample table holds more than 95,000 distinct CDR3 sequences, of which roughly a tenth were seen once. Approximately 3.1% of the sample rests with the top ten. Sequenced material: PBMCs. The receptors were sampled from a female donor with HTLV-1-associated myelopathy (HAM/TSP).

This clonotype was counted at least ten times. The J gene is TRBJ2-7, the V gene TRBV7-2, with 8 bases that match TRBD1. Germline V gene lookup returns CDR1 SGHTA and CDR2 FQGNSA. This CDR3 comprises 15 residues. V trimming: 4 bases; J trimming: 2 bases; junction bases outside the gene matches: 7. CDR3 protein: CASSSPGTGTYEQYF. The CDR3 DNA reads as TGTGCCAGCAGCTCTCCCGGGACAGGAACCTACGAGCAGTACTTC.

This clonotype was observed many times. The chain is built from TRBV27 and TRBJ1-5; no reliable D call. Deletions cut 6 bases from V and 6 bases from J, with 9 bases between. Germline CDR1 is MNHEY and CDR2 is SMNVEV (reference sequence). This CDR3 spans 12 amino acids. The CDR3: CASSGTGQPQHF. The CDR3 coding sequence is TGTGCCAGCAGCGGAACGGGTCAGCCCCAGCATTTT.

This clonotype was found many times. The rearrangement joins TRBV5-6 to TRBJ2-6; no definite D call. V gave up 2 bases and J gave up 0 bases, with 6 bases separating them. The CDR3 is made up of 15 amino acids. Germline V lookup: CDR1 SGHDT, CDR2 YYEEEE. The CDR3: CASSLSSSGANVLTF. CDR3 nucleotides: TGTGCCAGCAGCTTATCGAGCTCTGGGGCCAACGTCCTGACTTTC.

In this sample, this clonotype turned up many times. The chain employs TRBV7-3 and TRBJ2-2; a weak D match, TRBD2 (6 bases). The germline CDR1 and CDR2 sequences are SGHTA and FQGTGA. This CDR3 contains 19 residues. V was trimmed by 0 bases and J by 0 bases, leaving 17 bases between them. The CDR3 is CASSLTLGLGAANTGELFF. The DNA of the CDR3 is TGTGCCAGCAGCTTAACTCTGGGACTGGGAGCCGCGAACACCGGGGAGCTGTTTTTT.

This clonotype appeared many times. The gene calls are TRBV5-1 and TRBJ2-1; D tentatively reads TRBD1 or TRBD2 (5 bases each). CDR1 and CDR2 from the germline V gene are SGHRS and YFSETQ. The V end lost 1 base, the J end lost 11 bases, and 7 bases lay between the germline ends. The CDR3 runs 11 residues. Here the CDR3 reads CASSLQGQQFF. The DNA of the CDR3 is TGCGCCAGCAGCTTGCAGGGACAGCAGTTCTTC.

This clonotype was seen a handful of times. The chain combines TRBV5-1 with TRBJ1-1; D is uncertain. The CDR3 is made up of 13 amino acids. From germline, CDR1 is SGHRS and CDR2 YFSETQ. V was pared by 7 bases and J by 4 bases, with 14 bases between. Here the CDR3 DNA reads TGCGCCAGCCGCGCCGGGTGGGGCACTGAAGCTTTCTTT. As protein: CASRAGWGTEAFF.

Many counts were recorded for this clonotype. The rearrangement uses TRBV9 and TRBJ1-1; unclear D gene. V was shortened by 0 bases and J by 0 bases, with 9 bases between the two germline ends. Germline V CDR1 and CDR2: SGDLS, YYNGEE. The CDR3 has 15 amino acids. CDR3 residues: CASSVGGFLNTEAFF. The CDR3 DNA is TGTGCCAGCAGCGTAGGAGGGTTTTTGAACACTGAAGCTTTCTTT.

On this clonotype itself: This may stem from a read error, because a much larger clone lies one nucleotide away. The chain carries TRBV24-1 and TRBJ2-5, with a possible D match to TRBD2 (6 bases). CDR3 length: 13 residues. Per germline, CDR1 KGHDR and CDR2 SFDVKD. V was shortened by 7 bases and J by 7 bases, with 15 bases between the two germline ends. CDR3 amino acids: CATRTTVEGTQYF. CDR3 nucleotides: TGTGCCACCAGAACAACAGTGGAGGGGACCCAGTACTTC.

This clonotype was seen at least ten times. CDR3 amino acids: CAISGTGNQPQHF. Here the CDR3 DNA reads TGTGCCATCAGTGGGACAGGGAATCAGCCCCAGCATTTT. This chain uses TRBV10-3 with TRBJ1-5; TRBD1 agrees at 8 bases. Germline CDR1 is ENHRY and CDR2 is SYGVKD. The ends lost 4 bases at V and 4 bases at J; junction bases unmatched: 0. The CDR3 contains 13 residues.

This clonotype was counted many times. This chain connects TRBV2 to TRBJ1-2; D is unresolved. Trimming removed 4 bases at V and 4 bases at J, with 10 bases between. CDR3 length equals 13 residues. Germline lookup yields CDR1 SNHLY and CDR2 FYNNEI. The CDR3 sequence is CASSALASYGYTF. The CDR3 nucleotides are TGTGCCAGCAGTGCCCTGGCCTCCTATGGCTACACCTTC.

V and J are TRBV19 and TRBJ2-1; D is unclear. This CDR3 spans 12 amino acids. V lost 7 bases, J lost 4 bases, and 8 bases lay in between. Germline CDR1 reads LNHDA; CDR2 reads SQIVND (reference sequence). CDR3 DNA: TGTGCCAGTATATCGGGTTACAATGAGCAGTTCTTC. Its protein is CASISGYNEQFF.

This clonotype was detected many times. The V gene is TRBV20-1, the J gene TRBJ2-7, with 7 bases that match TRBD2. The V gene end was trimmed by 1 base and the J gene end by 4 bases; junction bases not matched to a gene: 19. The CDR3 is made up of 18 amino acids. Germline CDR1 reads DFQATT; CDR2 reads SNEGSKA (reference sequence). The CDR3 loop is CSARGERLADQWWYEQYF. The CDR3 nucleotides are TGCAGTGCTAGAGGAGAACGGCTAGCGGACCAATGGTGGTACGAGCAGTACTTC.

This clonotype was seen at least ten times. The rearrangement uses TRBV18 and TRBJ1-4, with TRBD1 matching 9 bases. V dropped 4 bases and J dropped 5; count of bases not matched to a gene: 2. Germline loops: CDR1 KGHSH, CDR2 LQKENI. This CDR3 is built from 14 residues. The DNA of the CDR3 is TGTGCCAGCTCACTCGACAGGGGGAATGAAAAACTGTTTTTT. Translation: CASSLDRGNEKLFF.

In this sample, this clonotype turned up a few times. The CDR3 nucleotides read TGTGCCATCAGTGAGTCAAGGGGCGGAGGTCAGCCCCAGCATTTT. This encodes CAISESRGGGQPQHF. The chain employs TRBV10-3 and TRBJ1-5, with D perhaps matching TRBD1 (5 bases). Trimming shortened V by 0 bases and J by 6 bases, and 12 bases separated the two germline ends. Germline V gene data show CDR1 as ENHRY and CDR2 as SYGVKD. The CDR3 contains 15 residues.

A word on this clonotype: This could be a read error, since a much larger clone is one nucleotide away. The genes are TRBV7-9 and TRBJ1-2; D remains ambiguous. This CDR3 is built from 14 residues. The germline V gene has CDR1 SEHNR and CDR2 FQNEAQ (reference sequence). The V gene lost 8 bases and the J gene lost 8 bases, with 21 bases spanning the gap. CDR3 residues: CASANLFRIRGYTF. The CDR3 DNA reads TGTGCCAGCGCCAACCTGTTCCGAATCCGAGGCTACACCTTC.

This clonotype has a count of ten or more. CDR3 coding DNA: TGCGCCAGCAGCTTGGCTACGGGAGCTTCCCTCTACGAGCAGTACTTC. It is translated as CASSLATGASLYEQYF. The V call is TRBV5-1, the J call TRBJ2-7; a possible D gene is TRBD2 (6 bases). Trimming took 0 bases from V and 3 from J, leaving 16 bases between them. This CDR3 spans 16 amino acids. From germline, CDR1 is SGHRS and CDR2 YFSETQ.

This clonotype was seen repeatedly, ten times or more. V gene TRBV6-5 combines with J gene TRBJ2-3; D is ambiguous. Trimming stripped 9 bases from V and 2 bases from J, with 12 bases between. CDR1 is MNHEY and CDR2 is SVGAGI in the germline V gene. This CDR3 spans 13 amino acids. The CDR3 DNA sequence: TGTGCCAGTTCAGTGACAAACACAGATACGCAGTATTTT. This gives the protein CASSVTNTDTQYF.

In this sample, this clonotype turned up many times. The J gene is TRBJ2-1, the V gene TRBV5-1, with TRBD1 identical over 8 bases. Losses at the gene ends were 7 bases for V and 8 bases for J; bases not matched to a gene: 11. The V gene's germline CDR1 is SGHRS and CDR2 YFSETQ. The CDR3 is 14 residues long. The CDR3 nucleotides are TGCGCCAGCGTACGGACAGGGTTTAGTGATGAGCAGTTCTTC. Residues: CASVRTGFSDEQFF.

The chain links TRBV20-1 to TRBJ2-2; 7 bases fit TRBD2. With V trimmed by 5 bases and J by 5 bases, 11 bases remained unmatched. This CDR3 has 15 residues. The germline V gene encodes CDR1 DFQATT and CDR2 SNEGSKA (reference sequence). The CDR3 nucleotides are TGCAGTGCTGCCGGTGGGCTAGCGGCAACCGGGGAGCTGTTTTTT. It yields the protein CSAAGGLAATGELFF.

This clonotype was recorded at least ten times. The chain joins TRBV5-1 to TRBJ2-1, with 10 positions matching TRBD1. V was pared by 3 bases and J by 7 bases, with 7 bases of the junction left unmatched. CDR1 is SGHRS and CDR2 is YFSETQ in the germline V gene. The CDR3 extends over 15 amino acids. Here the CDR3 reads CASSSRDRGTNEQFF. CDR3 nucleotide sequence: TGCGCCAGCAGCTCCCGGGACAGGGGTACGAATGAGCAGTTCTTC.

The chain uses TRBV20-1 and TRBJ2-2, with D tentatively TRBD1 (7 bases). V lost 0 bases and J lost 4, with 18 bases in between. The CDR3 totals 17 residues. The germline gives CDR1 DFQATT, CDR2 SNEGSKA (reference sequence). CDR3 in amino acids: CSARDAGQRRGTGELFF. For the CDR3, the DNA is TGCAGTGCTAGAGATGCGGGACAGAGAAGAGGCACCGGGGAGCTGTTTTTT.